This is a list of T cell receptor beta chains from one sample in a study of blood T cell repertoires in COVID-19. Generated by immunoSEQ multiplex PCR, the TCRdb table keeps only in-frame clones and is missing some. The sample records 53,000 or so clones, 70% to 85% being singletons. Sequenced sample: peripheral blood. These receptors all stem from a human donor in a cohort sampled during active COVID-19. The CDR3 runs from the conserved cysteine through the conserved F or W. D genes are given only for firm matches. A row's size may be missing; if present it is once, few, many or a size class.

cdr3_aa | cdr3_nt | clone_size | cdr3_length | d_call | j_call | v_call
CASVESLPQETQYF | TGTGCCAGCGTGGAGAGTCTACCCCAAGAGACCCAGTACTTC | once | 14 | . | TRBJ2-5 | TRBV2
CASSSEQNTEAFF | TGTGCCAGCAGTTCGGAGCAGAACACTGAAGCTTTCTTT | once | 13 | . | TRBJ1-1 | TRBV2
CASSQLGDREETQYF | TGCGCCAGCAGCCAGTTAGGGGACAGGGAAGAGACCCAGTACTTC | . | 15 | TRBD1 | TRBJ2-5 | TRBV4-3
CASSAKTSGDYNEQFF | TGTGCCAGCAGCGCAAAGACTAGCGGTGATTACAATGAGCAGTTCTTC | . | 16 | TRBD2 | TRBJ2-1 | TRBV5-4
CASTREVSGGQPQHF | TGTGCCAGCACCAGAGAGGTCTCAGGGGGCCAGCCCCAGCATTTT | once | 15 | TRBD1 | TRBJ1-5 | TRBV2
CASRAGGRNAGANVLTF | TGTGCCAGCCGAGCGGGGGGGAGAAACGCTGGGGCCAACGTCCTGACTTTC | few | 17 | TRBD2 | TRBJ2-6 | TRBV3-1/TRBV3-2
CASSFSNTGSGELFF | TGTGCCAGCAGCTTCTCTAATACAGGGAGCGGGGAGCTGTTTTTT | . | 15 | . | TRBJ2-2 | TRBV7-3
CASSPGGADTQYF | TGTGCCAGCAGCCCAGGGGGCGCAGATACGCAGTATTTT | . | 13 | TRBD1 | TRBJ2-3 | TRBV7-3
CASRRVLGLRAFF | TGTGCCAGCCGCAGGGTCCTCGGGCTGAGAGCTTTCTTT | few | 13 | . | TRBJ1-1 | TRBV2
CASSLALAGATSTDTQYF | TGCGCCAGCAGCTTGGCACTAGCGGGGGCAACTAGCACAGATACGCAGTATTTT | . | 18 | TRBD2 | TRBJ2-3 | TRBV5-1
CASSPQQYNTEAFF | TGTGCCAGCTCACCACAACAGTATAACACTGAAGCTTTCTTT | . | 14 | . | TRBJ1-1 | TRBV18
CASSFVTGGQSEQFF | TGTGCCAGCAGTTTTGTGACGGGGGGGCAAAGTGAGCAGTTCTTC | . | 15 | TRBD2 | TRBJ2-1 | TRBV6-5
CASSLSSSGSKNEQFF | TGTGCCAGCAGTTTAAGTTCTAGCGGGAGTAAAAATGAGCAGTTCTTC | . | 16 | TRBD2 | TRBJ2-1 | TRBV28
CASRRDREGYTF | TGTGCCAGCAGACGGGACAGGGAGGGCTACACCTTC | . | 12 | TRBD1 | TRBJ1-2 | TRBV5-6
CAYGTGTHEQYF | TGTGCTTACGGGACAGGGACCCACGAGCAGTACTTC | . | 12 | TRBD1 | TRBJ2-7 | TRBV30